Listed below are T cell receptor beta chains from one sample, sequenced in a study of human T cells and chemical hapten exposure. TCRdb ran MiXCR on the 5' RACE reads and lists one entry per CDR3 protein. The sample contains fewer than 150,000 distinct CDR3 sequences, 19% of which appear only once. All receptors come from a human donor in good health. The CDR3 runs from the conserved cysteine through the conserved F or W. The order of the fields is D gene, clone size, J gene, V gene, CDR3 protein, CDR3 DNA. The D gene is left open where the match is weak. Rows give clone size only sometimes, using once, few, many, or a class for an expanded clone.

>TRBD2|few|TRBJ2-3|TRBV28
CASSRGTSGTITQYF
TGTGCCAGCAGTCGTGGGACTAGCGGGACGATCACGCAGTATTTT
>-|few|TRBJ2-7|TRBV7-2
CASSPRLNSYEQYF
TGTGCCAGCAGCCCTCGGCTTAACTCCTACGAGCAGTACTTC
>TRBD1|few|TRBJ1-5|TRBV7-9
CASSSRTGTQPQHF
TGTGCCAGCAGCTCCCGGACAGGGACTCAGCCCCAGCATTTT
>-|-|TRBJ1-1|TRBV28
CASSFRVEAFF
TGTGCCAGCAGTTTCCGGGTTGAAGCTTTCTTT
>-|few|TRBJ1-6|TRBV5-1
CASSLDGQEFPLHF
TGCGCCAGCAGCTTGGACGGACAAGAGTTCCCCCTCCACTTT
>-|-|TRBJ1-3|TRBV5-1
CASRKGDGNTIYF
TGCGCCAGCAGAAAAGGGGATGGAAACACCATATATTTT
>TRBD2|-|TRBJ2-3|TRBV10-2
CASSLPQAGGPPDTQYF
TGCGCCAGCAGTTTACCCCAAGCGGGAGGGCCTCCAGATACGCAGTATTTT
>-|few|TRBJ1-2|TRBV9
CASSVAAAQNYGDTF
TGTGCCAGCAGCGTAGCCGCGGCTCAGAACTATGGCGACACCTTC
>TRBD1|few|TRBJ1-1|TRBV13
CASSLGTGLSTEAFF
TGTGCCAGCAGCTTAGGGACAGGGTTAAGCACTGAAGCTTTCTTT
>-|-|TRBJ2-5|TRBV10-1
CASSEVRASKETQYF
TGCGCCAGCAGTGAGGTTCGGGCCTCAAAGGAGACCCAGTACTTC
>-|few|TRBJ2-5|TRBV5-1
CASSSREFQETQYF
TGCGCCAGCAGCTCCAGGGAGTTCCAAGAGACCCAGTACTTC
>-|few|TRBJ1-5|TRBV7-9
CASSAGVSNQPQHF
TGTGCCAGCAGCGCCGGGGTGAGCAATCAGCCCCAGCATTTT
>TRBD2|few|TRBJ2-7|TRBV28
CASSLPSGINPYEQYF
TGTGCCAGCAGTTTGCCTAGCGGGATAAACCCCTACGAGCAGTACTTC
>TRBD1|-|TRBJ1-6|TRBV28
CASSPPDRARNSPLHF
TGTGCCAGCAGTCCTCCGGACAGGGCGAGGAATTCACCCCTCCACTTT
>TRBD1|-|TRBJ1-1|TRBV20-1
CSARQGADTEAFF
TGCAGTGCCAGACAGGGGGCAGACACTGAAGCTTTCTTT
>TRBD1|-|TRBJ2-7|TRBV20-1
CSAYRDRGRDEQYF
TGCAGTGCTTACCGGGACAGGGGGCGAGACGAGCAGTACTTC
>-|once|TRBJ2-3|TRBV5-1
CSSSLAGWADTQYF
TGCTCCAGCAGCTTGGCGGGGTGGGCAGATACGCAGTATTTT
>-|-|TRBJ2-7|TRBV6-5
CASSYSRASVPYEQYF
TGTGCCAGCAGTTACTCGAGGGCTAGCGTGCCCTACGAGCAGTACTTC
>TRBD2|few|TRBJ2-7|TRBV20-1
CRADTPGLAGQEQYF
TGCAGAGCGGACACCCCGGGACTAGCGGGACAGGAGCAGTACTTC
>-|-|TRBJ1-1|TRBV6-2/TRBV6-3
CASSYTDSNTVAFF
TGTGCCAGCAGTTATACAGACTCGAACACTGTAGCTTTCTTT
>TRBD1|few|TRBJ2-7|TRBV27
CASTLRAGQGANEQYF
TGTGCCAGCACCCTCAGAGCTGGACAGGGGGCGAACGAGCAGTACTTC
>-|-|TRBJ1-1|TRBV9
CASSPLGGRANTEAFF
TGTGCCAGCAGCCCTTTAGGGGGGAGGGCGAACACTGAAGCTTTCTTT
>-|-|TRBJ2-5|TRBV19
CATTPQGKETQYF
TGTGCCACCACCCCTCAGGGGAAAGAGACCCAGTACTTC
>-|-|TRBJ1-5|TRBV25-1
CASSDSFLNQPQHF
TGTGCCAGCAGTGACTCATTCCTTAATCAGCCCCAGCATTTT
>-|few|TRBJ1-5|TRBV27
CASSLTGIYQPQHF
TGTGCCAGCAGTCTTACAGGGATCTATCAGCCCCAGCATTTT
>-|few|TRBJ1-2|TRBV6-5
CASKPRALYGYTF
TGTGCCAGCAAACCCAGGGCTCTCTATGGCTACACCTTC
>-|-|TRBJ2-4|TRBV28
CASNSRAVGGNIQYF
TGTGCCAGCAATAGTCGGGCAGTGGGTGGAAACATTCAGTACTTC
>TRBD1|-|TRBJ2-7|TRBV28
CASSSDRVNYEQYF
TGTGCCAGCAGTTCCGACAGGGTGAACTACGAGCAGTACTTC
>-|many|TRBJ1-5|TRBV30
CAWSVPGLSNQPQHF
TGTGCCTGGAGTGTACCAGGGCTAAGCAATCAGCCCCAGCATTTT
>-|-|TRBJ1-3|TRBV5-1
CASSLAGAPSGNTIYF
TGCGCCAGCAGCTTGGCAGGGGCCCCCTCTGGAAACACCATATATTTT
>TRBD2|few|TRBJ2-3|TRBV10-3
CAIRSREGLYTQYF
TGTGCCATCAGGAGCCGGGAGGGCCTATATACGCAGTATTTT
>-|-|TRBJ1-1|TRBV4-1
CASSHSPGTKKKTEAFF
TGCGCCAGCAGCCATTCCCCTGGGACAAAAAAAAAAACTGAAGCTTTCTTT
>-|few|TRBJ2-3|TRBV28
CASSLAFRDTQYF
TGTGCCAGCAGTTTGGCCTTTCGAGATACGCAGTATTTT
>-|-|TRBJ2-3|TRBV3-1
CASSQIPPTQYF
TGTGCCAGCAGCCAAATCCCGCCCACGCAGTATTTT
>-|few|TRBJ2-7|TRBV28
CASSPPGPSYEQYF
TGTGCCAGCAGTCCGCCGGGCCCTTCCTACGAGCAGTACTTC
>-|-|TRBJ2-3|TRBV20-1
CSAGEGIAASTDTQYF
TGCAGTGCTGGAGAGGGGATAGCGGCTAGCACAGATACGCAGTATTTT
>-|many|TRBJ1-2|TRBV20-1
CSAKDRSYGYTF
TGCAGTGCTAAAGACAGGAGTTATGGCTACACCTTC
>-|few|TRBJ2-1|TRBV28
CASSLLALSSYNEQFF
TGTGCCAGCAGTTTACTTGCGCTGAGCTCCTACAATGAGCAGTTCTTC
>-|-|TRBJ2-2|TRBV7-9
CASSLLGQRRGVKGELFF
TGTGCCAGCAGCTTACTCGGTCAGAGGAGAGGGGTCAAAGGGGAGCTGTTTTTT
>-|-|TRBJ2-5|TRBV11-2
CASSSTSETQYF
TGTGCCAGCAGTTCTACCTCAGAGACCCAGTACTTC
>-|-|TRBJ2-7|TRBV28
CASTVSGQGTYEQYF
TGTGCCAGCACTGTGAGCGGGCAGGGGACCTACGAGCAGTACTTC
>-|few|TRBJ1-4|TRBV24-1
CATSDSPNEKLFF
TGTGCCACCAGTGACTCGCCTAATGAAAAACTGTTTTTT
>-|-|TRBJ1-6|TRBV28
CASSLDRGLNSPLHF
TGTGCCAGCAGTTTGGATCGGGGATTAAATTCACCCCTCCACTTT
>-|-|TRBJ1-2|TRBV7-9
CASSFEGNYGYTF
TGTGCCAGCAGCTTCGAAGGGAACTATGGCTACACCTTC
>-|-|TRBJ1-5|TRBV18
CASSPSGPSNQPQHF
TGTGCCAGCTCACCCTCCGGGCCTAGCAATCAGCCCCAGCATTTT
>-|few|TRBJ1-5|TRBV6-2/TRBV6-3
CASSPYIIPSNQPQHF
TGTGCCAGCAGTCCATACATAATACCGAGCAATCAGCCCCAGCATTTT
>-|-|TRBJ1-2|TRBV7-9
CASSPLRGQGHVMNYGYTF
TGTGCCAGCAGCCCCCTACGAGGGCAGGGACACGTCATGAACTATGGCTACACCTTC
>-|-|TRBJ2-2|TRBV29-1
CSVPEANTGELFF
TGCAGCGTCCCCGAGGCGAACACCGGGGAGCTGTTTTTT
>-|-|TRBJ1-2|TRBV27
CASRPQGFVSGGYTF
TGTGCCAGCAGACCTCAGGGGTTCGTTTCGGGAGGCTACACCTTC
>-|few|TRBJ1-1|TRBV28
CASRRDVPEAFF
TGTGCCAGCAGACGGGACGTTCCTGAAGCTTTCTTT
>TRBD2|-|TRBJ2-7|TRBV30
CACDSISGGPEQYF
TGTGCCTGTGACAGTATTAGCGGGGGACCCGAGCAGTACTTC
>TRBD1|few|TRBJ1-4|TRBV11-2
CASSRQGVRSEKLFF
TGTGCCAGCAGCCGACAGGGAGTCCGGAGTGAAAAACTGTTTTTT
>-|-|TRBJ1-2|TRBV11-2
CASSPIRTFKEDGYTF
TGTGCCAGCAGCCCTATCCGAACTTTCAAAGAAGATGGCTACACCTTC
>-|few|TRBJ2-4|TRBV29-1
CSVSGQGNKNIQYF
TGCAGCGTTTCCGGGCAGGGGAACAAAAACATTCAGTACTTC
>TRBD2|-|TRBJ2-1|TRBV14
CASQAGVSGDEQFF
TGTGCCAGCCAGGCGGGAGTTTCTGGTGATGAGCAGTTCTTC
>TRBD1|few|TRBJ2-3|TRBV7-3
CASSRGQGHGDTQYF
TGTGCCAGCAGCAGGGGACAGGGGCATGGAGATACGCAGTATTTT
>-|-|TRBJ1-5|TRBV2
CASSFPGMNQPQHF
TGTGCCAGCAGTTTTCCAGGGATGAATCAGCCCCAGCATTTT